This T cell receptor beta chain was profiled in a study of T-cell memory formation after mild COVID-19. Overall study results and limits: Second-wave clones peaking on day 37 lacked confirmed SARS-CoV-2 specificity. There were some responding clones in pre-infection memory, which suggested that cross-reactive memory had joined. Contracting clones from day 15 to 85 showed balanced CD4/CD8; later expanders favored CD4+. The study found contracting CD4+ clones mainly in CM and EM and contracting CD8+ clones in EMRA.

On this clonotype: Antigen: not known.

In TCRdb, the 5' RACE reads were re-called with MiXCR into one record per CDR3 protein. Of roughly 200,000 distinct CDR3 sequences listed, 15% to 20% are singletons. V dropped 4 bases and J dropped 8 bases, with 18 bases sitting between them. The CDR3 covers 15 residues. Sequenced sample: PBMCs or a T cell subset sorted from them (not recorded which). The rearrangement uses TRBV12-3 or TRBV12-4 and TRBJ2-1, with D unclear. The source of this sequence is an adult woman who had mild COVID-19 (a few samples of this study predate the infection). Cell type and time point are not known. The CDR3 loop reads CASSYGRSPGHEQFF. CDR3 sequence (DNA): TGTGCCAGCAGTTATGGACGTTCCCCCGGCCATGAGCAGTTCTTC.